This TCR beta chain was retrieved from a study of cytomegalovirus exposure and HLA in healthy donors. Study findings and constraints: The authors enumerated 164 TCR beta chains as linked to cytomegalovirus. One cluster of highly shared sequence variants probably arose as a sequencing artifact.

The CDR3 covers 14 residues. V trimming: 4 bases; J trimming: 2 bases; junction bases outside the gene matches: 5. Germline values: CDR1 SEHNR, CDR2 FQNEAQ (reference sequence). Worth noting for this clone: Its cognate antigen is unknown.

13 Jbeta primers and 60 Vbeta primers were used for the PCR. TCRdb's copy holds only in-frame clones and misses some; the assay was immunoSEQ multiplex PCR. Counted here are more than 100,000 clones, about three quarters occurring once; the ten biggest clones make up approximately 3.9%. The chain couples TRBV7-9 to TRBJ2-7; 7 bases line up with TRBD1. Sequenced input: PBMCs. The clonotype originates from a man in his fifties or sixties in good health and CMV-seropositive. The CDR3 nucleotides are TGTGCCAGCAGCTCCACGGGACAGACCTACGAGCAGTACTTC. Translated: CASSSTGQTYEQYF.